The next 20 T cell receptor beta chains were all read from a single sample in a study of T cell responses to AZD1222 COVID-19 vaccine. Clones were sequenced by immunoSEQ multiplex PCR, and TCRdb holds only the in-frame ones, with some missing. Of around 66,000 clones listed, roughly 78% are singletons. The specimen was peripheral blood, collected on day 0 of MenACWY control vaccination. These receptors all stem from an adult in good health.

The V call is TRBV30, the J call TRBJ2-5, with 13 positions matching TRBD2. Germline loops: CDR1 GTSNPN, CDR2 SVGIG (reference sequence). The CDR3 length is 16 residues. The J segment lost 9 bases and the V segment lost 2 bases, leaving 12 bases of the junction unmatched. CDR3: CAWSIGTSGALGAQYF. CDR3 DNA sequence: TGTGCCTGGAGTATCGGGACTAGCGGGGCGTTAGGGGCCCAGTACTTC. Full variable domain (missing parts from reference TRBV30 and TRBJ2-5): SQTIHQWPATLVQPVGSPLSLECTVEGTSNPNLYWYRQAAGRGLQLLFYSVGIGQISSEVPQNLSASRPQDRQFILSSKKLLLSDSGFYLCAWSIGTSGALGAQYFGPGTRLLVL.

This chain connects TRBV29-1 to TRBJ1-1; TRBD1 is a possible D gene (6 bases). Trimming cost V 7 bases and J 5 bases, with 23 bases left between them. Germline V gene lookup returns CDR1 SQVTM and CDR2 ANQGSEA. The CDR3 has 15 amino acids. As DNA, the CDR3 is TGCAGCGGCAGGGGTTATCGGGGGGATATGACTGAAGCTTTCTTT. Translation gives CSGRGYRGDMTEAFF.

Here the CDR3 reads CASSEGTGGNTIYF. CDR3 nucleotides: TGTGCCAGCAGTGAAGGGACAGGTGGAAACACCATATATTTT. This sequence joins TRBV6-1 and TRBJ1-3, with 7 bases identical to TRBD1. The CDR3 has 14 amino acids. Per germline, CDR1 MNHNS and CDR2 SASEGT. Losses at the gene ends were 1 base for V and 3 bases for J; bases not matched to a gene: 0.

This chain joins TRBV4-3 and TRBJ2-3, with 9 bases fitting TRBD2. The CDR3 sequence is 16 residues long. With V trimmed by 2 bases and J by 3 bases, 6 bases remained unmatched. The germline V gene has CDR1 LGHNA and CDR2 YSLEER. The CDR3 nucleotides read TGCGCCAGCAGCCAAAGGTCTAGCGGGGAGACAGATACGCAGTATTTT. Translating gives CASSQRSSGETDTQYF.

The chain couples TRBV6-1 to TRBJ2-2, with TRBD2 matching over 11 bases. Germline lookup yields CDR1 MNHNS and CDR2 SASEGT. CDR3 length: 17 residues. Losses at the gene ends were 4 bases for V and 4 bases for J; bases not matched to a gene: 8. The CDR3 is CASSVLAGGRGTGELFF. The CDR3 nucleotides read TGTGCCAGCAGTGTGCTAGCGGGAGGACGGGGCACCGGGGAGCTGTTTTTT.

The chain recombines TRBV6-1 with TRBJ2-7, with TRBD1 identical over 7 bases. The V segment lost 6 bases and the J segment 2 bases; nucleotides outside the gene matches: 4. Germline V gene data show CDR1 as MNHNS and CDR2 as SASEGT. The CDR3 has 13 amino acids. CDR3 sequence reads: CASRRQGAYEQYF. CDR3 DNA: TGTGCCAGCAGACGCCAGGGGGCCTACGAGCAGTACTTC.

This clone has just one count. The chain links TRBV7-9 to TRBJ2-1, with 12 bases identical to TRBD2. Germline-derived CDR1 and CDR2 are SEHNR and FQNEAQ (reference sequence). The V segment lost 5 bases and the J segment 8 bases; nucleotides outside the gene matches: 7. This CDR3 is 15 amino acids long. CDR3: CASSRLAGGSDEQFF. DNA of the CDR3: TGTGCCAGCAGCCGGCTAGCGGGGGGGTCCGATGAGCAGTTCTTC. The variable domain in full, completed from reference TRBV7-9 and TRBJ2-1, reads DTGVSQNPRHKITKRGQNVTFRCDPISEHNRLYWYRQTLGQGPEFLTYFQNEAQLEKSRLLSDRFSAERPKGSFSTLEIQRTEQGDSAMYLCASSRLAGGSDEQFFGPGTRLTVL.

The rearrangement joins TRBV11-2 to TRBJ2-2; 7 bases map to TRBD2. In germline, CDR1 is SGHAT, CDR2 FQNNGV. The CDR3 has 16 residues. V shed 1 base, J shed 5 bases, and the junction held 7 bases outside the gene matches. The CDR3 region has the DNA TGTGCCAGCAGCTTAGGTGCCGGGGGGAGTACCGGGGAGCTGTTTTTT. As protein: CASSLGAGGSTGELFF.

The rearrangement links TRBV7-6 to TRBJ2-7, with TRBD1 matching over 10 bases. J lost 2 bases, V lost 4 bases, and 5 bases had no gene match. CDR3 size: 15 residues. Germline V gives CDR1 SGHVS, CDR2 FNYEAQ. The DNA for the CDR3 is TGTGCCAGCAGCTCCGGGACAGGGGCGACCTACGAGCAGTACTTC. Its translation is CASSSGTGATYEQYF.

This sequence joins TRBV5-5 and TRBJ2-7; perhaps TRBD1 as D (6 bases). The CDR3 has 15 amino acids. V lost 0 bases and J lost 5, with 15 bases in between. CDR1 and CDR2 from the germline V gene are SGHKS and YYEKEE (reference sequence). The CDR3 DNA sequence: TGTGCCAGCAGCTTGGGGAGCCCAGGGGTGGACGAGCAGTACTTC. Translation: CASSLGSPGVDEQYF.

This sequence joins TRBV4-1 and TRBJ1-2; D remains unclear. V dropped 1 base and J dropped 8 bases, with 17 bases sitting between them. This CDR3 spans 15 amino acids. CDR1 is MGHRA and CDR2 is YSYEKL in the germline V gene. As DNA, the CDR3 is TGCGCCAGCAGCCAAGTAGGCCCTTCCTATGTAGGCTACACCTTC. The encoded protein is CASSQVGPSYVGYTF.

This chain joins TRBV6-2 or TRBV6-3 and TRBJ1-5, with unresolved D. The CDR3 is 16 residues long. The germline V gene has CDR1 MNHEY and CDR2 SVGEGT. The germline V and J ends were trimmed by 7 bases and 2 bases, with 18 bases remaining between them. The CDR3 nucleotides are TGTGCCAGCACCCCGACGAGGGAGAAGGGCAATCAGCCCCAGCATTTT. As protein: CASTPTREKGNQPQHF.

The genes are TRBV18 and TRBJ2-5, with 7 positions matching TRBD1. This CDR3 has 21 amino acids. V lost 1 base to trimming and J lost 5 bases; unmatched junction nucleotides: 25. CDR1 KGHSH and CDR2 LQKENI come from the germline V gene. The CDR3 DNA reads TGTGCCAGCTCACCACTCTACTCGGGTATGGCGGACAGGACTTGGTGGGAGACCCAGTACTTC. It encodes CASSPLYSGMADRTWWETQYF.

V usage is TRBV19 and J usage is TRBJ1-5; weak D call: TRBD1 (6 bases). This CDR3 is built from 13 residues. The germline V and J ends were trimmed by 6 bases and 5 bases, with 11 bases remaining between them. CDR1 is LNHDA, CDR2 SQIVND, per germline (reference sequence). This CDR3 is CASRRDNYQPQHF. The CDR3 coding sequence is TGTGCCAGTAGAAGGGACAATTATCAGCCCCAGCATTTT.

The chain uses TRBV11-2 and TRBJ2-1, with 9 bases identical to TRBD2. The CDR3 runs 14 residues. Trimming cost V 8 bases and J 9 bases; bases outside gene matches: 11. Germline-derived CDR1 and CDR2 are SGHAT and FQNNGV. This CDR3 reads CASRSNVAGVEQFF. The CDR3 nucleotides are TGTGCCAGCCGCTCGAATGTAGCGGGGGTTGAGCAGTTCTTC. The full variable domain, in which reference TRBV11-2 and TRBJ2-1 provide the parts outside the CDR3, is EAGVAQSPRYKIIEKRQSVAFWCNPISGHATLYWYQQILGQGPKLLIQFQNNGVVDDSQLPKDRFSAERLKGVDSTLKIQPAKLEDSAVYLCASRSNVAGVEQFFGPGTRLTVL.

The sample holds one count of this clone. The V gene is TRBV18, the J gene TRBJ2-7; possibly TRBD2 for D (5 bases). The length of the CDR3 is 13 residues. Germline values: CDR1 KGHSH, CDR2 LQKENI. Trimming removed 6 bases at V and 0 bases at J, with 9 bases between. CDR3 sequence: CASSLEGSYEQYF. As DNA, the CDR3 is TGTGCCAGCTCTTTAGAGGGCTCCTACGAGCAGTACTTC.

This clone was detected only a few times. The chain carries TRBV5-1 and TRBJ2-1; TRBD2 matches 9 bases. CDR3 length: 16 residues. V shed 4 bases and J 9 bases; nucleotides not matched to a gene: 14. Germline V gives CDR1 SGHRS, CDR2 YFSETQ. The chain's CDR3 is CASSPRGAGGRFEQFF. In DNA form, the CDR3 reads TGCGCCAGCAGCCCCCGGGGAGCGGGAGGTCGGTTTGAGCAGTTCTTC.

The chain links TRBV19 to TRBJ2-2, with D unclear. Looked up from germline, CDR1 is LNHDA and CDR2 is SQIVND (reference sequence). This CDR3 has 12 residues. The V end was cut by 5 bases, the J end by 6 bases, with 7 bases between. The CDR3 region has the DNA TGTGCCAGTAGTGGGGTGTCCGGGGAGCTGTTTTTT. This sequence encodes CASSGVSGELFF.

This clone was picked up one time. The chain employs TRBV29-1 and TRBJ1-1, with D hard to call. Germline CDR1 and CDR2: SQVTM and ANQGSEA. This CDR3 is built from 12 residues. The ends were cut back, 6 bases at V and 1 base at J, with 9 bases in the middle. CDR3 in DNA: TGCAGCGTATCCACAAGGAACACTGAAGCTTTCTTT. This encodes CSVSTRNTEAFF.

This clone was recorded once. Here the CDR3 DNA reads TGTGCCAGCTGCTCGGAGCGGGGGGGGATCGGGGAGCTGTTTTTT. Translation: CASCSERGGIGELFF. The rearrangement links TRBV7-8 to TRBJ2-2, with 10 bases identical to TRBD2. Trimming cost V 8 bases and J 7 bases; bases outside gene matches: 10. This CDR3 is built from 15 residues. Germline V lookup: CDR1 SGHVS, CDR2 FQNEAQ.